Listed below are T cell receptor beta chains from one sample, sequenced in a study of blood T cell repertoires in COVID-19. The table came from immunoSEQ multiplex PCR; TCRdb's copy has only in-frame clones and leaves some out. Of 250,000 to 300,000 clones in the sample, about 90% were seen once. Source material: peripheral blood. These receptors originate from a middle-aged woman with acute or convalescent COVID-19. The CDR3 runs from the conserved cysteine through the conserved F or W. Each record gives: CDR3 protein, V gene, J gene.

CDR3: CASSYEARVMNTEAFF
V: TRBV6-5
J: TRBJ1-1

CDR3: CASSVRGSGNTIYF
V: TRBV9
J: TRBJ1-3

CDR3: CASSPVNYGYTF
V: TRBV2
J: TRBJ1-2

CDR3: CAWTPTFVQAPLHF
V: TRBV30
J: TRBJ1-6

CDR3: CAWSPGQVNSPLHF
V: TRBV30
J: TRBJ1-6

CDR3: CATSGGETQYF
V: TRBV19
J: TRBJ2-5

CDR3: CASSPVPTGSGLGYTF
V: TRBV5-1
J: TRBJ1-2

CDR3: CASSLVGQGPGANVLTF
V: TRBV5-1
J: TRBJ2-6

CDR3: CASSSRHKYGYTF
V: TRBV9
J: TRBJ1-2

CDR3: CASSPSRPYSNQPQHF
V: TRBV18
J: TRBJ1-5

CDR3: CASSPGTGNLYGYTF
V: TRBV11-2
J: TRBJ1-2

CDR3: CAIRQQNINTEAFF
V: TRBV10-3
J: TRBJ1-1

CDR3: CASSTSGGAGNAGELFF
V: TRBV5-5
J: TRBJ2-2

CDR3: CASREGRGQDGYTF
V: TRBV5-1
J: TRBJ1-2

CDR3: CAWSVLRLDTEAFF
V: TRBV30
J: TRBJ1-1

CDR3: CASRARRDRAFSEAFF
V: TRBV2
J: TRBJ1-1

CDR3: CASSSILTPGEKLFF
V: TRBV19
J: TRBJ1-4

CDR3: CASGRGSGGETQYF
V: TRBV6-5
J: TRBJ2-5

CDR3: CASSQETTRGSTEAFF
V: TRBV4-2
J: TRBJ1-1

CDR3: CASSYSTGGTYGYTF
V: TRBV6-5
J: TRBJ1-2

CDR3: CASDMFQGTEAFF
V: TRBV10-2
J: TRBJ1-1

CDR3: CASSSKQDTGELFF
V: TRBV13
J: TRBJ2-2

CDR3: CASTNQGASGLNTEAFF
V: TRBV4-2
J: TRBJ1-1

CDR3: CASSLRTGIYGYTF
V: TRBV19
J: TRBJ1-2

CDR3: CASSEGQWKATEAFF
V: TRBV5-4
J: TRBJ1-1

CDR3: CASSTEGNQPQHF
V: TRBV2
J: TRBJ1-5

CDR3: CASSEGGTGIYGYTF
V: TRBV6-1
J: TRBJ1-2

CDR3: CASSPGQHYTEAFF
V: TRBV7-2
J: TRBJ1-1

CDR3: CASSLARSTGTGDLRAFF
V: TRBV7-2
J: TRBJ1-1

CDR3: CASSLAIGRDGYTF
V: TRBV5-1
J: TRBJ1-2

CDR3: CASSLAGGAADTQYF
V: TRBV5-1
J: TRBJ2-3

CDR3: CASSLGGLNEQFF
V: TRBV5-6
J: TRBJ2-1

CDR3: CASSDTGGTGELFF
V: TRBV6-4
J: TRBJ2-2

CDR3: CASSSRGFGGASLSPLHF
V: TRBV7-2
J: TRBJ1-6

CDR3: CASSLVTANEKLFF
V: TRBV27
J: TRBJ1-4

CDR3: CASSLVEAGKETQYF
V: TRBV5-6
J: TRBJ2-5

CDR3: CATSLRQANTGELFF
V: TRBV24-1
J: TRBJ2-2

CDR3: CASSSGQGILYEQFF
V: TRBV6-5
J: TRBJ2-1

CDR3: CASSVTSGGAKTQYF
V: TRBV7-2
J: TRBJ2-5

CDR3: CASSPGLTLSNQPQHF
V: TRBV19
J: TRBJ1-5